The sequence of this T cell receptor (beta chain) was determined in a study of control samples from healthy donors and cancer patients. V was shortened by 2 bases and J by 7 bases, with 14 bases between the two germline ends. CDR3 length: 15 amino acids. Germline V lookup: CDR1 SGHTA, CDR2 FQGTGA. Assay used: immunoSEQ multiplex PCR; TCRdb lists only in-frame clones, some missing. The sample shows about 180,000 clones, more than 90% of them seen only once. Sequencing was done on a sample of blood. This receptor was obtained from a man between 25 and 39 years old in good health. The chain employs TRBV7-3 and TRBJ2-2, with a tentative D call TRBD2 (6 bases). The CDR3 DNA is TGTGCCAGCAGCTTAGGAGGGCGCGGGTTCGGGGAGCTGTTTTTT. Translating gives CASSLGGRGFGELFF.